The rows below give T cell receptor beta chains drawn from one sample of a study of quantifying T cell responses using KT2 cells. TCRdb passed the UMI-ligation and nested PCR reads through MiXCR, listing each CDR3 protein once. The sample gives fewer than 50,000 distinct CDR3 sequences, around a tenth of which show up once; under 11% is in the top ten. The sequenced sample was PBMCs spiked with cells of the T cell clone KT2. These receptors were taken from a human donor. Both conserved end residues are part of each CDR3. D genes are given only for firm matches. Not every row has a clone size; where given, it reads once, few, many or a size class.

J: TRBJ2-1; size: -; D: TRBD2; V: TRBV29-1; CDR3: CSVGILAGINEQFF; DNA: TGCAGCGTTGGAATACTAGCGGGCATTAATGAGCAGTTCTTC
J: TRBJ2-1; size: many; D: TRBD2; V: TRBV10-3; CDR3: CAIRLAGGNEQFF; DNA: TGTGCCATCAGACTAGCGGGGGGCAATGAGCAGTTCTTC
J: TRBJ2-7; size: -; D: -; V: TRBV7-2; CDR3: CASSHRGAGPLYEQYF; DNA: TGTGCCAGCAGCCACCGCGGAGCCGGACCGTTATACGAGCAGTACTTC
J: TRBJ2-5; size: few; D: TRBD1; V: TRBV18; CDR3: CASSYRGHQETQYF; DNA: TGTGCCAGCTCTTACAGGGGGCACCAAGAGACCCAGTACTTC
J: TRBJ2-3; size: -; D: -; V: TRBV4-2; CDR3: CASSPLIGGTGNTQYF; DNA: TGTGCCAGCAGCCCTCTAATAGGTGGGACCGGCAATACGCAGTATTTT
J: TRBJ1-5; size: -; D: TRBD1; V: TRBV5-6; CDR3: CASSLGQGFNQPQHF; DNA: TGTGCCAGCAGCTTGGGACAGGGATTTAATCAGCCCCAGCATTTT
J: TRBJ2-7; size: -; D: -; V: TRBV2; CDR3: CASIPQRTYEQYF; DNA: TGTGCCAGCATTCCACAGAGAACCTACGAGCAGTACTTC
J: TRBJ1-3; size: many; D: TRBD1; V: TRBV15; CDR3: CATSDRDRGLGNTIYF; DNA: TGTGCCACCAGCGACCGGGACAGGGGGCTAGGAAACACCATATATTTT
J: TRBJ2-4; size: few; D: -; V: TRBV5-1; CDR3: CASSLDSPGAANIQYF; DNA: TGCGCCAGCAGCTTGGACTCCCCGGGAGCCGCCAACATTCAGTACTTC
J: TRBJ1-2; size: few; D: -; V: TRBV7-3; CDR3: CASSLTTPRPADRNYGYTF; DNA: TGTGCCAGCAGCTTGACAACCCCTCGACCCGCAGATAGAAACTATGGCTACACCTTC
J: TRBJ2-6; size: many; D: -; V: TRBV29-1; CDR3: CSAGTGRSGANVLTF; DNA: TGCAGCGCCGGAACAGGTCGCTCTGGGGCCAACGTCCTGACTTTC
J: TRBJ2-7; size: few; D: -; V: TRBV6-2/TRBV6-3; CDR3: CASSPRTTNYEQYF; DNA: TGTGCCAGCAGTCCCCGGACTACCAACTACGAGCAGTACTTC